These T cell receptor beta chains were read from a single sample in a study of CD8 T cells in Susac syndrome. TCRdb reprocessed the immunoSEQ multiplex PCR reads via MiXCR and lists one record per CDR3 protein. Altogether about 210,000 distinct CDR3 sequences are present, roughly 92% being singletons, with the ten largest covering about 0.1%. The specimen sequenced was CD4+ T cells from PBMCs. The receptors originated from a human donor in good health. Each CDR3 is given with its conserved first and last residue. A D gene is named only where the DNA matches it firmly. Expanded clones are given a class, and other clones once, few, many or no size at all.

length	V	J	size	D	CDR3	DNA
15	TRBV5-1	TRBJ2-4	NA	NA	CASSTSPGAGNIQYF	TGCGCCAGCAGCACCTCCCCGGGGGCGGGAAACATTCAGTACTTC
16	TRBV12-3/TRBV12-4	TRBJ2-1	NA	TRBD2	CASRYSGTSLPGEQFF	TGTGCCAGCAGATACTCCGGGACTAGCCTACCCGGGGAGCAGTTCTTC
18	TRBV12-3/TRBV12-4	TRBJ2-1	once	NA	CASTPHPRNSFNYNEQFF	TGTGCCAGCACTCCTCACCCCCGAAACTCCTTCAACTACAATGAGCAGTTCTTC
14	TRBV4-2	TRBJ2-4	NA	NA	CASSQDPTKNIQYF	TGTGCCAGCAGCCAAGATCCTACCAAAAACATTCAGTACTTC
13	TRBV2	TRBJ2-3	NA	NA	CSGGGGRPDTQYF	TGCTCAGGAGGGGGGGGGCGCCCAGATACGCAGTATTTT
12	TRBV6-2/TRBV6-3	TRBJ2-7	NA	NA	CASKEGPHEQYF	TGTGCCAGCAAAGAGGGTCCCCACGAGCAGTACTTC
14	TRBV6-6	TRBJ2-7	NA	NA	CASSSTAGSYEQYF	TGTGCCAGCAGTTCCACGGCAGGGTCCTACGAGCAGTACTTC
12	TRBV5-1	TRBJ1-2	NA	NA	CASSPSGGGYTF	TGCGCCAGCAGCCCTTCAGGAGGGGGCTACACCTTC
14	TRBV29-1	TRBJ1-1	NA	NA	CSVAGTGGRTEAFF	TGCAGCGTAGCCGGGACGGGAGGTAGGACTGAAGCTTTCTTT
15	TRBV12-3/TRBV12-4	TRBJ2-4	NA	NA	CASSPSWRGKNIQYF	TGTGCCAGCAGCCCCAGCTGGAGGGGCAAAAACATTCAGTACTTC
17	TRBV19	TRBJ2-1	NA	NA	CASSIGGPGLDGNEQFF	TGTGCCAGTAGTATAGGGGGACCGGGACTGGACGGCAATGAGCAGTTCTTC
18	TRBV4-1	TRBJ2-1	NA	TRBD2	CASSQVIPGTSGDNEQFF	TGCGCCAGCAGCCAAGTTATCCCCGGGACTAGCGGTGATAATGAGCAGTTCTTC
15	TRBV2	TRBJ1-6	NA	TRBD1	CASSGDRAGNSPLHF	TGTGCCAGCAGTGGGGACAGGGCTGGGAATTCACCCCTCCACTTT
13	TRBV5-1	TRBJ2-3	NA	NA	CASHTGYTDTQYF	TGCGCCAGCCACACAGGGTACACAGATACGCAGTATTTT
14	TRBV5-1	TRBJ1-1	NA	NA	CASQPIDPFAEAFF	TGCGCCAGTCAACCCATTGACCCGTTCGCTGAAGCTTTCTTT
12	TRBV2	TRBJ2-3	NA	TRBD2	CASKRGAGTQYF	TGTGCCAGCAAGCGGGGGGCAGGGACGCAGTATTTT
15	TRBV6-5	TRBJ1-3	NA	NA	CASRSSRLVGNTIYF	TGTGCCAGCAGATCCAGCAGACTAGTTGGAAACACCATATATTTT
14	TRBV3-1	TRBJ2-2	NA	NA	CASSQELGTGELFF	TGTGCCAGCAGCCAAGAGCTGGGCACCGGGGAGCTGTTTTTT
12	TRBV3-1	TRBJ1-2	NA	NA	CASSQVEGGYTF	TGTGCCAGCAGCCAAGTCGAGGGTGGCTACACCTTC
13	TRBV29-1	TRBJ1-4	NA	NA	CSARTANNEKLFF	TGCAGCGCCCGGACAGCTAATAATGAAAAACTGTTTTTT
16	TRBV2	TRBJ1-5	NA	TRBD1	CASSDRGGLGNQPQHF	TGTGCCAGCAGCGACAGGGGTGGGCTTGGCAATCAGCCCCAGCATTTT
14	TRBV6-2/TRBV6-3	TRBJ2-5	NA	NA	CASSPWGSKETQYF	TGTGCCAGCAGTCCGTGGGGGTCAAAAGAGACCCAGTACTTC
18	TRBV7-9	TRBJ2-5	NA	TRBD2	CASSLTRTSGGVQETQYF	TGTGCCAGCAGCCTCACCCGGACTAGCGGGGGAGTCCAAGAGACCCAGTACTTC
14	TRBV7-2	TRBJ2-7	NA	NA	CASSFGGKGYEQYF	TGTGCCAGCAGCTTCGGCGGGAAAGGATACGAGCAGTACTTC
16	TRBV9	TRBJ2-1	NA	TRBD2	CASSVGPAGGHNEQFF	TGTGCCAGCAGCGTAGGGCCAGCGGGGGGGCACAATGAGCAGTTCTTC
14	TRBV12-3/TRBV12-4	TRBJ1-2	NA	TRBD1	CASTPGTGRNGYTF	TGTGCCAGCACACCCGGGACAGGGCGGAATGGCTACACCTTC
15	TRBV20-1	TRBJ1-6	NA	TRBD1	CSASSGTGLNSPLHF	TGCAGTGCTAGCTCGGGGACAGGGTTAAATTCACCCCTCCACTTT
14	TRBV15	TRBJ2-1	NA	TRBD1	CATSQTTGTNEQFF	TGTGCCACCAGCCAGACGACAGGGACCAATGAGCAGTTCTTC
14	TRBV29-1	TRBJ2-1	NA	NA	CSVGVATSANEQFF	TGCAGCGTTGGAGTCGCCACCTCGGCGAATGAGCAGTTCTTC
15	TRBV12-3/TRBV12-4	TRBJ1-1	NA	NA	CASSPLASLNTEAFF	TGTGCCAGCTCTCCACTAGCCAGCTTGAACACTGAAGCTTTCTTT
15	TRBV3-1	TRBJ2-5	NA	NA	CASSRARQAQETQYF	TGTGCCAGCAGCCGAGCCCGACAGGCCCAAGAGACCCAGTACTTC